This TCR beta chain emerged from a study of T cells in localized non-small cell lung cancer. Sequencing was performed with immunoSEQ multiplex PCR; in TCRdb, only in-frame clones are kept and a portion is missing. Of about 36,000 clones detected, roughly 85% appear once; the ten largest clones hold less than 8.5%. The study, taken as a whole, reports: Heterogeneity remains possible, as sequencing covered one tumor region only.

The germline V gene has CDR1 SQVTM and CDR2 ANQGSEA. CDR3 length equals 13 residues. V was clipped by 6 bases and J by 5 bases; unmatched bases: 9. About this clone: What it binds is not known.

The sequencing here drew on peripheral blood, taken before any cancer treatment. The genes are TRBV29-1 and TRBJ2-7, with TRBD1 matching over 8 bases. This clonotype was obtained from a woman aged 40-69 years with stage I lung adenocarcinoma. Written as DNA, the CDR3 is TGCAGCGTCGTTATAGGACAGGGCGACGAGCAGTACTTC. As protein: CSVVIGQGDEQYF.